Below are 2 T cell receptor beta chains sequenced from a single sample in a study of blood T cell repertoires in COVID-19. The protocol was immunoSEQ multiplex PCR, while the TCRdb copy is restricted to in-frame clones and leaves out a portion. Of approximately 45,000 clones listed, about 89% are singletons. Sequenced: peripheral blood. The source of these receptors is a woman at least 80 years old with COVID-19, enrolled during active disease.

The J gene is TRBJ2-5, the V gene TRBV3-1 (or the pseudogene TRBV3-2), with 9 bases identical to TRBD2. The CDR3 covers 16 residues. The J segment lost 4 bases and the V segment lost 4 bases, leaving 10 bases of the junction unmatched. CDR1 is LGHDT and CDR2 is YNNKEL in the germline V gene (reference sequence). For the CDR3, the DNA is TGTGCCAGCAGCCCCCGGGAGGGTAGCGGGAGAGAGACCCAGTACTTC. Its translation: CASSPREGSGRETQYF.

This chain uses TRBV7-9 with TRBJ1-4; D possibly corresponds to TRBD1 (6 bases). CDR1 is SEHNR, CDR2 FQNEAQ, per germline (reference sequence). V dropped 5 bases and J dropped 8 bases, with 21 bases sitting between them. CDR3 length: 16 residues. The DNA of the CDR3 is TGTGCCAGCAGCCACCCACCGGGGGGCCGTAACGAAAAACTGTTTTTT. Translating gives CASSHPPGGRNEKLFF.